The 25 T cell receptor beta chains below were found in one sample sequenced in a study of shared clonotypes between healthy human individuals. TCRdb's table, derived via immunoSEQ multiplex PCR, lists solely in-frame clones and lacks some. The sample holds 2 million to 2.5 million clones; 80% to 95% are singletons and the top ten take approximately 0.35%. Material: naive CD4+ T cells from PBMCs. Subset indicated: CD45RA+ positively selected. Receptors were obtained from a man between 18 and 29 years old in good health. Some clones in this sample may be carry-over from other donors' samples.

Remarks on this clone: Other DNA sequences from this sample encode an identical CDR3 as well. J is TRBJ1-1 and V is TRBV7-2; D is uncertain. Germline lookup yields CDR1 SGHTA and CDR2 FQGNSA. CDR3 length equals 13 residues. V lost 5 bases and J lost 0, with 7 bases in between. The CDR3 nucleotides are TGTGCCAGCAGCCCTACAGTGAACACTGAAGCTTTCTTT. Its protein product is CASSPTVNTEAFF.

The chain combines TRBV7-8 with TRBJ2-5; no definite D call. Germline V lookup: CDR1 SGHVS, CDR2 FQNEAQ. The CDR3 runs 13 residues. The germline V and J ends were trimmed by 2 bases and 2 bases, with 6 bases remaining between them. CDR3 loop: CASSLQLQETQYF. In DNA form, the CDR3 reads TGTGCCAGCAGCTTACAGTTACAAGAGACCCAGTACTTC. Based on the CDR3 plus reference TRBV7-8 and TRBJ2-5, the full variable domain is GAGVSQSPRYKVAKRGQDVALRCDPISGHVSLFWYQQALGQGPEFLTYFQNEAQLDKSGLPSDRFFAERPEGSVSTLKIQRTQQEDSAVYLCASSLQLQETQYFGPGTRLLVL.

The J gene is TRBJ2-4, the V gene TRBV9, with D uncertain. The germline V and J ends were trimmed by 5 bases and 12 bases, with 18 bases remaining between them. The CDR3 has 13 residues. Germline V gene sequence: CDR1 SGDLS, CDR2 YYNGEE. The CDR3 DNA is TGTGCCAGCAGTAGGGTCGACGAAGGCAGTCAGTACTTC. Its protein product is CASSRVDEGSQYF. Together with reference TRBV9 and TRBJ2-4, the CDR3 gives the full variable domain: DSGVTQTPKHLITATGQRVTLRCSPRSGDLSVYWYQQSLDQGLQFLIQYYNGEERAKGNILERFSAQQFPDLHSELNLSSLELGDSALYFCASSRVDEGSQYFGAGTRLSVL.

The CDR3 sequence is CASSSDRMIRNTEAFF. The CDR3 region has the DNA TGTGCCAGCAGCTCGGACAGGATGATTCGGAACACTGAAGCTTTCTTT. The chain recombines TRBV7-9 with TRBJ1-1; 7 positions match TRBD1. Germline V gene lookup returns CDR1 SEHNR and CDR2 FQNEAQ (reference sequence). The CDR3 loop spans 16 amino acids. V was pared by 4 bases and J by 1 base, with 9 bases of the junction left unmatched.

The rearrangement uses TRBV6-7 and TRBJ2-7, with no clear D. TRBV6-7 is designated an ORF whose function remains uncertain. The CDR3 totals 13 residues. V was trimmed by 2 bases and J by 5 bases, leaving 10 bases between them. In DNA form, the CDR3 reads TGTGCCAGCAGTTACGCCGAGGTGGACGAGCAGTACTTC. This encodes CASSYAEVDEQYF.

This chain joins TRBV19 and TRBJ1-5, with D perhaps TRBD1 (6 bases). CDR3 length equals 12 residues. Trimming cost V 7 bases and J 7 bases, with 11 bases left between them. Germline CDR1 LNHDA, CDR2 SQIVND (reference sequence). The chain's CDR3 is CASTGVGQPQHF. CDR3 DNA sequence: TGTGCCAGTACAGGGGTTGGGCAGCCCCAGCATTTT.

This clone was seen once. V gene TRBV27 combines with J gene TRBJ2-4; possible D gene TRBD1, 6 bases. CDR1 is MNHEY, CDR2 SMNVEV, per germline (reference sequence). The CDR3 covers 16 residues. V shed 7 bases and J shed 1 base, with 17 bases lying between them. Here the CDR3 reads CASTSQGLGAKNIQYF. The CDR3 DNA sequence: TGTGCCAGCACTTCTCAGGGGTTGGGGGCCAAAAACATTCAGTACTTC.

The V call is TRBV6-1, the J call TRBJ1-2, with TRBD1 matching 7 bases. Germline V gives CDR1 MNHNS, CDR2 SASEGT. This CDR3 has 14 residues. V dropped 5 bases and J dropped 4; count of bases not matched to a gene: 7. The CDR3 region is CASSPGGGRYGYTF. CDR3 nucleotides: TGTGCCAGCAGTCCAGGGGGGGGCCGCTATGGCTACACCTTC.

The chain is built from TRBV11-3 and TRBJ1-1, with no clear D. CDR3 length equals 14 residues. V was cut by 5 bases and J by 0 bases, with 10 bases left in between. Per germline, CDR1 SGHNT and CDR2 YENEEA. The CDR3 DNA reads TGTGCCAGCAGCCCGGACGGCATGAACACTGAAGCTTTCTTT. It encodes CASSPDGMNTEAFF.

This chain links TRBV28 with TRBJ2-3; 9 nucleotides align to TRBD1. This CDR3 comprises 15 residues. V dropped 7 bases and J dropped 2; count of bases not matched to a gene: 7. Germline V lookup: CDR1 MDHEN, CDR2 SYDVKM. DNA of the CDR3: TGTGCCAGCATAACAGGGGGCCCCGACACAGATACGCAGTATTTT. Its protein is CASITGGPDTDTQYF.

Only one count was recorded for this clone. The gene calls are TRBV4-2 and TRBJ2-1; 9 nucleotides match TRBD2. Trimming removed 2 bases from V and 10 bases from J; junction bases left unmatched: 9. The CDR3 has 15 amino acids. The germline CDR1 and CDR2 sequences are LGHNA and YNFKEQ. CDR3 sequence: CASSQLGMTSGEQFF. CDR3 nucleotides: TGTGCCAGCAGCCAACTCGGAATGACTAGCGGAGAGCAGTTCTTC.

CDR3 amino acids: CATSRDVGQGTRNQPQHF. CDR3 bases: TGTGCCACCAGCAGAGATGTCGGACAGGGGACTCGAAATCAGCCCCAGCATTTT. The rearrangement joins TRBV15 to TRBJ1-5, with TRBD1 matching 9 bases. V was pared by 0 bases and J by 4 bases, with 10 bases of the junction left unmatched. Germline-derived CDR1 and CDR2 are LNHNV and YYDKDF (reference sequence). The CDR3 is made up of 18 amino acids.

The chain couples TRBV28 to TRBJ1-1, with 8 bases matching TRBD1. This CDR3 region has 17 residues. With V trimmed by 5 bases and J by 0 bases, 11 bases remained unmatched. Germline CDR1 and CDR2: MDHEN and SYDVKM. The CDR3 region has the DNA TGTGCCAGCAGTCCGCCTGACAGGGGATCTTTGAACACTGAAGCTTTCTTT. It encodes CASSPPDRGSLNTEAFF.

The genes are TRBV18 and TRBJ1-2; weak D call: TRBD1 (6 bases). The V gene lost 3 bases and the J gene lost 2 bases, with 13 bases spanning the gap. Looked up from germline, CDR1 is KGHSH and CDR2 is LQKENI. The CDR3 consists of 15 residues. CDR3 region: CASSPGDIVNYGYTF. The CDR3 DNA reads as TGTGCCAGCTCACCCGGGGACATCGTAAACTATGGCTACACCTTC.

This clone was recorded only once. The J gene is TRBJ2-5, the V gene TRBV4-2, with D maybe TRBD2 (5 bases). Germline CDR1 reads LGHNA; CDR2 reads YNFKEQ. V shed 6 bases and J shed 9 bases, with 20 bases lying between them. This CDR3 comprises 14 residues. The CDR3 DNA sequence: TGTGCCAGCAGTCTGTCGGGATCGCCCAGGTCCCAGTACTTC. Amino acids: CASSLSGSPRSQYF.

This clone was seen once. The rearrangement links TRBV9 to TRBJ2-1; D ambiguous. Trimming removed 0 bases from V and 5 bases from J, with 15 bases in between. CDR1 and CDR2 (germline): SGDLS, YYNGEE. The CDR3 loop spans 16 amino acids. The DNA of the CDR3 is TGTGCCAGCAGCGTAGGAATAACGGATGCTGACAATGAGCAGTTCTTC. It yields the protein CASSVGITDADNEQFF. Using reference TRBV9 and TRBJ2-1 for the parts outside the CDR3, the full variable domain is DSGVTQTPKHLITATGQRVTLRCSPRSGDLSVYWYQQSLDQGLQFLIQYYNGEERAKGNILERFSAQQFPDLHSELNLSSLELGDSALYFCASSVGITDADNEQFFGPGTRLTVL.

The rearrangement joins TRBV28 to TRBJ2-2; D possibly corresponds to TRBD2 (6 bases). Germline V gene lookup returns CDR1 MDHEN and CDR2 SYDVKM. The CDR3 length is 16 residues. Trimming stripped 3 bases from V and 3 bases from J, with 14 bases between. The CDR3 nucleotides read TGTGCCAGCAGTTTGTTCGGGAGATATCACACCGGGGAGCTGTTTTTT. Translation gives CASSLFGRYHTGELFF.

J is TRBJ2-5 and V is TRBV5-1, with 8 bases aligning to TRBD1. From germline, CDR1 is SGHRS and CDR2 YFSETQ. J was trimmed by 1 base and V by 3 bases; bases with no gene match: 5. The CDR3 extends over 15 amino acids. The CDR3 sequence: CASSYMTGAQETQYF. The CDR3 DNA is TGCGCCAGCAGCTATATGACAGGGGCCCAAGAGACCCAGTACTTC.

This clone was detected only once. The V call is TRBV28, the J call TRBJ2-1; no firm D call. The CDR3 extends over 14 amino acids. Trimming cost V 7 bases and J 4 bases, with 14 bases left between them. CDR1 is MDHEN and CDR2 is SYDVKM in the germline V gene. The CDR3 DNA is TGTGCCAGCAAATCGTCCACTCGATACAATGAGCAGTTCTTC. This gives the protein CASKSSTRYNEQFF.

This rearrangement joins TRBV5-6 to TRBJ1-1, with 7 bases aligning to TRBD1. Germline V gives CDR1 SGHDT, CDR2 YYEEEE. Germline trimming cut 2 bases from V and 1 base from J; bases unmatched to any gene: 11. The CDR3 runs to 17 residues. CDR3 in amino acids: CASSFIDRESWNTEAFF. The CDR3 coding sequence is TGTGCCAGCAGCTTCATAGACAGGGAAAGTTGGAACACTGAAGCTTTCTTT.

The J gene is TRBJ1-2, the V gene TRBV5-1; 7 bases line up with TRBD1. The CDR3 spans 15 residues. The V segment lost 5 bases and the J segment 3 bases; nucleotides outside the gene matches: 10. The V gene's germline CDR1 is SGHRS and CDR2 YFSETQ. CDR3: CASRRDSVRDYGYTF. CDR3 DNA: TGCGCCAGCAGACGGGACAGTGTGAGAGACTATGGCTACACCTTC.

The chain uses TRBV6-1 and TRBJ2-5; D unclear. The V end lost 3 bases, the J end lost 10 bases, and 15 bases lay between the germline ends. Germline CDR1 reads MNHNS; CDR2 reads SASEGT. The CDR3 consists of 13 residues. CDR3 loop: CASSDSPTSGQYF. CDR3 DNA: TGTGCCAGCAGTGACAGCCCGACCAGTGGCCAGTACTTC.

As concerns this clone: Other nucleotide sequences from this sample produce the same CDR3. V usage is TRBV20-1 and J usage is TRBJ1-1, with D hard to call. Trimming removed 2 bases from V and 2 bases from J, with 3 bases in between. Germline V lookup: CDR1 DFQATT, CDR2 SNEGSKA (reference sequence). This CDR3 region has 11 residues. The CDR3 nucleotides are TGCAGTGCTAGATCTAACACTGAAGCTTTCTTT. This translates into CSARSNTEAFF.

The chain employs TRBV5-1 and TRBJ2-1; D is unresolved. The CDR3 extends over 14 amino acids. The V end lost 0 bases, the J end lost 6 bases, and 10 bases lay between the germline ends. CDR1 and CDR2 from the germline V gene are SGHRS and YFSETQ. The CDR3 DNA follows: TGCGCCAGCAGCTTGGGGACGGAAGGCAATGAGCAGTTCTTC. This codes for CASSLGTEGNEQFF. Full variable domain (rest looked up from reference TRBV5-1 and TRBJ2-1): KAGVTQTPRYLIKTRGQQVTLSCSPISGHRSVSWYQQTPGQGLQFLFEYFSETQRNKGNFPGRFSGRQFSNSRSEMNVSTLELGDSALYLCASSLGTEGNEQFFGPGTRLTVL.

The genes are TRBV7-9 and TRBJ2-5, with 9 positions matching TRBD1. CDR3 length: 19 amino acids. In germline, CDR1 is SEHNR, CDR2 FQNEAQ (reference sequence). The V and J ends lost 5 bases and 1 base, in that order; junction bases with no gene match: 17. The CDR3 sequence is CASSRPLPTGGALQETQYF. The CDR3 DNA follows: TGTGCCAGCAGCCGCCCCCTACCGACAGGGGGTGCACTCCAAGAGACCCAGTACTTC.